This TCR beta chain was identified during a study of vaccination and CD4 T cells after COVID-19. About the research overall: Post-vaccination specimens were collected at a median of about 66 days following dose two (range 14 to 241).

The CDR3 totals 15 residues. Germline V gives CDR1 DFQATT, CDR2 SNEGSKA (reference sequence). V was clipped by 0 bases and J by 0 bases, with 11 bases between them. Documented treatment: roughly 10-day PBMC culture with coronavirus spike peptide pools or control peptides (ViraFEST assay). ViraFEST stimulated the growth of antigen-specific T cells using peptide pools and subsequently profiled their TCRs by sequencing. Each well held over 1.5 million PBMCs in IL-2 (roughly 10 IU/ml) medium with about 10 ug/ml peptide pools. Remarks on this clonotype: Its antigen is unidentified.

The Oncomine TCR Beta short-read assay generated sequence data from the DNA of cultured CD4+ T cells. TCRdb reprocessed the PCR reads with MiXCR, giving one entry per CDR3 protein. The table includes approximately 20,000 distinct CDR3 sequences, just under 45% detected once. This sequence joins TRBV20-1 and TRBJ2-5, with no clear D. The sample here was CD4+ T cells from blood, cultured in vitro, taken after SARS-CoV-2 vaccination. This TCR came from a human donor who had recovered from COVID-19. The chain's CDR3 is CSARDLLDHQETQYF. The DNA for the CDR3 is TGCAGTGCTAGAGATCTGCTCGACCACCAAGAGACCCAGTACTTC.